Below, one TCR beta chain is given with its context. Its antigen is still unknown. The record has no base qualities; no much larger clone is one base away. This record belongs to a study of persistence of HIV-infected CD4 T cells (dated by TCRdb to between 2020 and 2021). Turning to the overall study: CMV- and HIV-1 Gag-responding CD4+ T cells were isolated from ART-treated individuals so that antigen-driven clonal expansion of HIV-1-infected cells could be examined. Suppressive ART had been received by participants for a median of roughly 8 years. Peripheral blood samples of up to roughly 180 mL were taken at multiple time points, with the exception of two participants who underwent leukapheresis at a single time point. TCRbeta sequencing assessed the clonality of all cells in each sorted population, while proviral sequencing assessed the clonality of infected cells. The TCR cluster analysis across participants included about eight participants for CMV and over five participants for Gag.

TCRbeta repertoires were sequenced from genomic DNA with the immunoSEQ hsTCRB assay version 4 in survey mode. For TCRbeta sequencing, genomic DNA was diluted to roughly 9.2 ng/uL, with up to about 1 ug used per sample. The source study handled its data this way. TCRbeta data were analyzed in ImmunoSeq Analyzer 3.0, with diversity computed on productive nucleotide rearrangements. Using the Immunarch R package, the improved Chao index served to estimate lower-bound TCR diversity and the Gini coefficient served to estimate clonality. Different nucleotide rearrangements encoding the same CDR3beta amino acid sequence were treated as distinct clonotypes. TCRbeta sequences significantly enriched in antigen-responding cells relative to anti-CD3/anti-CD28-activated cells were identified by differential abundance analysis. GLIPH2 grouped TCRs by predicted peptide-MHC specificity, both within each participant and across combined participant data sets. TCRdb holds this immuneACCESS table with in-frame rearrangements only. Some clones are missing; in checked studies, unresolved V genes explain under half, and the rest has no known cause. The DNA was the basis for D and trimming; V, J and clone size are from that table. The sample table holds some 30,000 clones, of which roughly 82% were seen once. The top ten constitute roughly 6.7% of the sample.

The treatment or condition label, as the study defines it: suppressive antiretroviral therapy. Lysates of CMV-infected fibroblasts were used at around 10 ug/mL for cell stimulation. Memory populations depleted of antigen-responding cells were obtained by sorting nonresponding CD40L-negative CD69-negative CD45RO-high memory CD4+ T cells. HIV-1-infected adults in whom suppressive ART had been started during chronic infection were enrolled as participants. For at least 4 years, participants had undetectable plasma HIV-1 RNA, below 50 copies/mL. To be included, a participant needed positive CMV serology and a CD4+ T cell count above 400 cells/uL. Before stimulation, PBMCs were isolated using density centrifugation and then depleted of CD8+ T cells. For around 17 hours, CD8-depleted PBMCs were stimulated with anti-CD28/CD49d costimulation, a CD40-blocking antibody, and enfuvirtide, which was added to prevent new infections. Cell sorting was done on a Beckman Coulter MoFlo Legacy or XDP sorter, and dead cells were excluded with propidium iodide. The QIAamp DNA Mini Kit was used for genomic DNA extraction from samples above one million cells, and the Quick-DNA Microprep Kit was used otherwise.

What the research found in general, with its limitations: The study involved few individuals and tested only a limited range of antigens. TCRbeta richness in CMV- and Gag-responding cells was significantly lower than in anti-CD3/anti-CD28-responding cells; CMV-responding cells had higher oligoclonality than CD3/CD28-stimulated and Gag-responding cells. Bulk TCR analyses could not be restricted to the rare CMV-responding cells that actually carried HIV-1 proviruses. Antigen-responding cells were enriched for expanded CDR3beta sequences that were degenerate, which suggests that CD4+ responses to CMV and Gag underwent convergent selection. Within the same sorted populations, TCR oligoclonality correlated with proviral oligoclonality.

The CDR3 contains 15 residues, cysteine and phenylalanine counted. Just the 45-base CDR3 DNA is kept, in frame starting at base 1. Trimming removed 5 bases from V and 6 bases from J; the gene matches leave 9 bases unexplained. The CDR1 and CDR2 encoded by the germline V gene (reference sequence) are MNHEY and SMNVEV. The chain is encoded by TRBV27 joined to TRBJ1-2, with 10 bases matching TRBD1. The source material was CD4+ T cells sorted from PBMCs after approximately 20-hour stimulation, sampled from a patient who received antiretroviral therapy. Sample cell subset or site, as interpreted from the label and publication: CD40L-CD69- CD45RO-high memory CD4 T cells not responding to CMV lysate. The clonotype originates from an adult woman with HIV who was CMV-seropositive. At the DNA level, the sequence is TGTGCCAGCAGTCCCCGACAGGGGGCGTTCGATGGCTACACCTTC. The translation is CASSPRQGAFDGYTF.